This section outlines one TCR beta chain sequence together with its context. The target of this receptor is not known. Nothing much larger sits one base from this clone, and base qualities are not available. The time point label on this specimen signifies: baseline before first vaccination. Vaccinee samples were obtained from the UK trials COV001 and COV002, which included a single-blind randomized controlled phase 2/3 trial of AZD1222 (ChAdOx1 nCoV-19) in healthy adults. Trial participant PBMC samples were collected at day 0 and day 28 after the second dose for TCRbeta chain sequencing. The CDR3 regions of human TCRbeta chains were analyzed by immunosequencing. Under the source paper's analysis protocol: TCRs in the repertoires were compared against a reference library of SARS-CoV-2-specific TCRs that had been generated with the MIRA antigen-specificity platform. Breadth was defined as the fraction of unique TCRs that were SARS-CoV-2-associated, and depth was defined as the fraction of total T cells that were SARS-CoV-2-associated. Using the MIRA data, every spike-specific TCR was mapped to the spike region that the TCR reacted to and assigned to either a CD4 or a CD8 class. Log10-transformed breadth and depth values were compared by one-way ANOVA with Sidak's multiple comparisons tests. TCRdb obtained this table from immuneACCESS and retained in-frame rearrangements with V and J assigned. These tables miss some clones; where compared with another copy, unresolved V genes account for less than half of the shortfall, and the remainder is unexplained. V, J and clone size reflect that table, while D and trimming were determined from the DNA. The sample includes 150,000 to 200,000 clones, with around 90% observed a single time. The top ten hold 2.6% of the sample.

The data derive from a study of T cell responses to AZD1222 COVID-19 vaccine (dated by TCRdb to 2020 to 2023). General notes on the study: Because spike-specific TCR depth and breadth did not differ between the two schedules, AZD1222 recipients who got a second dose at roughly 4 weeks were pooled with those who got a second dose at roughly 12 weeks. A total of under 250 trial participants underwent TCR sequencing, of whom approximately 200 had received two doses of AZD1222 and 26 had received two doses of the MenACWY control vaccine. Trial participants were enrolled by age into 18-55, 56-69 and 70-plus year subgroups, with about 150, 28 and 57 TCR-sequenced participants respectively.

Study-wide conclusions, independent of this receptor: Participants were mostly white British, with more females than males. The authors suggested clonal diversity may have been underestimated. Because no day 14 peak-response samples were available, repertoires were characterized only after the peak T cell response. The 56-69-year group was small, and its depth increase did not reach significance, likely because of low power. Conclusions about previously exposed vaccinees are limited because only six or seven AZD1222 recipients were SARS-CoV-2 seropositive at baseline. The vaccine-associated CD4 TCRs covered the entire spike protein, and the dominant responses fell in regions 160-218 and 743-854. Reportedly, close to half of the unique spike-specific TCRs recognized epitopes lying outside the regions that are mutated in the B.1.351 and B.1.1.7 variants. A significant rise in spike-specific TCR breadth and depth was observed after two AZD1222 doses relative to day 0 and relative to MenACWY recipients.

The starting material was peripheral blood, obtained on day 0 of AZD1222 vaccination. The sequence was obtained from an adult in good health.

Here is the DNA: TGTGCCAGCAGCCCACTCGGGGGTGTGGGCAATCAGCCCCAGCATTTT. This yields the protein CASSPLGGVGNQPQHF. The rearranged segments are TRBV7-6 and TRBJ1-5; a tentative D match to TRBD1 spans 5 bases. The CDR3 goes from the cysteine to the phenylalanine over 16 residues. The entry retains the CDR3 DNA only, 48 bases that are in frame from base 1. CDR1 and CDR2 were assigned from the germline V gene as SGHVS and FNYEAQ. The V and J ends are trimmed by 5 bases and 2 bases, leaving 16 bases between them.